This entry lists 6 T cell receptor beta chains sequenced from one sample in a study of cytomegalovirus exposure and HLA in healthy donors. PCR used 60 Vbeta primers and 13 Jbeta primers. Measured with immunoSEQ multiplex PCR; TCRdb has only the in-frame clones, and not every one. This table has fewer than 200,000 clones, about 81% appearing once. The sample consisted of PBMCs. The origin of the receptors is a girl aged 5-17 years in good health and CMV-seropositive.

This CDR3 reads CASSSTQGATNEKLFF. For the CDR3, the DNA is TGCGCCAGCAGCTCGACGCAGGGGGCAACTAATGAAAAACTGTTTTTT. This chain uses TRBV5-1 with TRBJ1-4, with 7 positions matching TRBD1. The CDR3 runs 16 residues. Germline-derived CDR1 and CDR2 are SGHRS and YFSETQ. After removal of 3 bases from V and 0 bases from J, the junction contained 5 bases not matched to a gene.

V usage is TRBV30 and J usage is TRBJ1-4; D is uncertain. CDR3 length: 13 residues. Trimming pared 2 bases from V and 6 bases from J, leaving 10 bases between. Germline CDR1 and CDR2: GTSNPN and SVGIG (reference sequence). The CDR3 DNA sequence: TGTGCCTGGAGTCCTCGGTTGGATGAAAAACTGTTTTTT. Translated, it gives CAWSPRLDEKLFF.

This clone appeared a few times. This chain uses TRBV11-2 with TRBJ2-3, with 10 bases matching TRBD2. The ends lost 6 bases at V and 5 bases at J; junction bases unmatched: 8. Per germline, CDR1 SGHAT and CDR2 FQNNGV. This CDR3 is 15 amino acids long. CDR3 coding DNA: TGTGCCAGCAGAGTAGCGGGAGGCACGGGAGATACGCAGTATTTT. Its translation is CASRVAGGTGDTQYF.

The chain is built from TRBV11-2 and TRBJ1-4; 12 bases line up with TRBD1. The CDR3 has 16 residues. Germline V gives CDR1 SGHAT, CDR2 FQNNGV. V lost 0 bases, J lost 9 bases, and 5 bases stayed unmatched. The CDR3 sequence is CASSLDLRDRGQKLFF. As DNA, the CDR3 is TGTGCCAGCAGCTTAGATCTCCGGGACAGGGGGCAAAAACTGTTTTTT.

This chain joins TRBV29-1 and TRBJ1-2; D remains unclear. CDR1 is SQVTM and CDR2 is ANQGSEA in the germline V gene. Trimming cost V 6 bases and J 7 bases, with 3 bases left between them. CDR3 length: 8 amino acids. CDR3 sequence: CSVGGYTF. DNA for the CDR3: TGCAGCGTCGGTGGCTACACCTTC.

The gene calls are TRBV7-3 and TRBJ1-1; TRBD1 aligns across 7 bases. Trimming cost V 3 bases and J 10 bases; bases outside gene matches: 5. This CDR3 comprises 12 residues. Germline V gives CDR1 SGHTA, CDR2 FQGTGA. CDR3 sequence (DNA): TGTGCCAGCAGCTTCGACAGGGCTCGAGCTTTCTTT. As protein: CASSFDRARAFF.